This T cell receptor beta chain was found in a study of immune cell composition in non-small cell lung cancer. Study results and limitations: Shared sequences between tumour-reactive and dominant in vivo clones were not proven. Roughly 82% of squamous and about 30% of adenocarcinoma cases had tumour-associated clones >0.5%.

Clones were read by immunoSEQ multiplex PCR, and TCRdb kept only the in-frame ones, dropping some. The table includes around 11,000 clones, 50% to 75% detected once. Genomic DNA came from frozen unsorted single-cell suspensions. Unmatched junction bases numbered 6, after V lost 4 bases and J lost 0 bases. The CDR3 length is 15 residues. CDR1 is SGHRS and CDR2 is YFSETQ in the germline V gene. This clone was seen once. Its cognate antigen is unknown. This sequence joins TRBV5-1 and TRBJ1-1; 7 bases map to TRBD1. Sequenced: lung tumor tissue. This clonotype originated in a human donor with non-small cell lung cancer. CDR3 DNA: TGCGCCAGCAGCCTCCGCACAGGGGTGAACACTGAAGCTTTCTTT. Its protein product is CASSLRTGVNTEAFF.